These 5 T cell receptor beta chains were sequenced from one sample in a study of vaccination and CD4 T cells after COVID-19. Treatment defined: approximately nine-day PBMC culture with coronavirus spike peptide pools or control peptides (ViraFEST assay). Which antigens these TCRs recognize remains unknown. Sequence data for DNA of cultured CD4+ T cells were generated by the Oncomine TCR Beta short-read assay. TCRdb fed the PCR reads into MiXCR, producing one record per CDR3 protein. The sample contains 12,000 or so distinct CDR3 sequences, roughly 48% of which appear only once. Sequencing was done on a sample of CD4+ T cells from blood, cultured in vitro. Receptors originate from a human donor who had recovered from COVID-19.

The rearrangement joins TRBV6-4 to TRBJ1-1; tentative D call: TRBD1 (6 bases). This CDR3 region has 18 residues. Germline lookup yields CDR1 MRHNA and CDR2 SNTAGT. The V gene lost 4 bases and the J gene lost 2 bases, with 23 bases spanning the gap. CDR3 DNA: TGTGCCAGCAGTGCCCTCCCGGCACGGACAGATATTAACACTGAAGCTTTCTTT. This gives the protein CASSALPARTDINTEAFF.

V is TRBV27 and J is TRBJ2-3; D gene unclear. The V end was cut by 4 bases, the J end by 7 bases, with 12 bases between. The CDR3 is 13 amino acids. Germline values: CDR1 MNHEY, CDR2 SMNVEV (reference sequence). CDR3 in amino acids: CASSSDASHTQYF. DNA for the CDR3: TGTGCCAGCAGTTCGGATGCTAGTCATACGCAGTATTTT.

The chain carries TRBV11-2 and TRBJ2-1; TRBD1 matches at 7 bases. Germline V CDR1 and CDR2: SGHAT, FQNNGV. The V gene end was trimmed by 1 base and the J gene end by 4 bases; junction bases not matched to a gene: 1. The CDR3 length is 14 residues. CDR3 protein: CASSLVQGYNEQFF. The CDR3 DNA sequence: TGTGCCAGCAGCTTAGTACAGGGGTACAATGAGCAGTTCTTC.

The sample holds a few counts of this clonotype. The rearrangement uses TRBV6-1 and TRBJ2-7, with 10 nucleotides matching TRBD1. Germline assignment: CDR1 MNHNS and CDR2 SASEGT. The CDR3 loop spans 15 amino acids. After removal of 4 bases from V and 3 bases from J, the junction contained 6 bases not matched to a gene. CDR3 DNA sequence: TGTGCCAGCAGTGGAAAACGGACAGGGGGCTACGAGCAGTACTTC. Encoded protein: CASSGKRTGGYEQYF.

This chain uses TRBV5-1 with TRBJ2-5; D perhaps matches TRBD1 (6 bases). Germline assignment: CDR1 SGHRS and CDR2 YFSETQ. The V end lost 3 bases, the J end lost 2 bases, and 11 bases lay between the germline ends. This CDR3 spans 14 amino acids. The CDR3 protein is CASSYGQMQETQYF. CDR3 nucleotide sequence: TGCGCCAGCAGCTACGGACAGATGCAAGAGACCCAGTACTTC.